The 16 T cell receptor beta chains below all came from one sample that was sequenced in a study of post-analysis software for immune sequencing data. Notes on the study in general: TRBV5-6, TRBV5-1 and TRBV20-1 were among five TRBV segments more frequent in patients than controls.

Unique molecular identifiers featured in each of the TCR beta cDNA libraries. TCRdb ran MiXCR on the PCR reads and lists one entry per CDR3 protein. In the table there are more than 450,000 distinct CDR3 sequences, around 40% of which are singletons. Antigens of these TCRs are unknown. The sample consisted of blood. These receptor sequences come from a girl between 5 and 17 years old with multiple sclerosis.

The J gene is TRBJ2-7, the V gene TRBV5-1; D uncertain. Near its end, the DNA agrees better with TRBJ2-5, so the J call may be wrong. This CDR3 has 14 amino acids. Germline V gene lookup returns CDR1 SGHRS and CDR2 YFSETQ. The CDR3 reads CASSCGHTEETQYF. CDR3 DNA sequence: TGCGCCAGCAGCTGTGGCCATACCGAAGAGACCCAGTACTTC.

The V and J genes are TRBV12-3 or TRBV12-4 and TRBJ2-2; D may be TRBD1 (6 bases). With 5 bases removed from V and 5 bases from J, the gap between germline ends came to 9 bases. The CDR3 loop spans 13 amino acids. The CDR3 DNA sequence: TGTGCCAGCAGTCCAACAGGGACCGGGGAGCTGTTTTTT. Translated: CASSPTGTGELFF.

V usage is TRBV3-1 and J usage is TRBJ2-7; TRBD2 is a possible D gene (6 bases). The CDR3 loop spans 15 amino acids. Germline V gene data show CDR1 as LGHDT and CDR2 as YNNKEL (reference sequence). The V end lost 0 bases, the J end lost 1 base, and 10 bases lay between the germline ends. The CDR3 coding sequence is TGTGCCAGCAGCCAAGATAGCGGCCTGTCCTACGAGCAGTACTTC. Its protein product is CASSQDSGLSYEQYF.

The J gene is TRBJ2-7, the V gene TRBV7-9; 7 positions agree with TRBD1. V lost 5 bases, J lost 0 bases, and 7 bases stayed unmatched. Germline loops: CDR1 SEHNR, CDR2 FQNEAQ (reference sequence). CDR3 length: 15 amino acids. The CDR3 region is CASSPSRDSSYEQYF. In DNA, the CDR3 is TGTGCCAGCAGCCCAAGCCGGGACAGCTCCTACGAGCAGTACTTC.

The rearrangement links TRBV4-2 to TRBJ1-4, with TRBD1 identical over 10 bases. Germline V gene lookup returns CDR1 LGHNA and CDR2 YNFKEQ. After removal of 4 bases from V and 10 bases from J, the junction contained 12 bases not matched to a gene. This CDR3 is built from 16 residues. The CDR3 DNA reads TGTGCCAGCAGCCGAGTTCGCGGGGACAGGGGTGGAAAACTGTTTTTT. This sequence encodes CASSRVRGDRGGKLFF.

The genes are TRBV12-3 or TRBV12-4 and TRBJ2-4; 11 bases line up with TRBD2. The DNA end is a closer match to TRBJ2-7, so the J assignment may be wrong. The CDR3 contains 15 residues. In DNA, the CDR3 is TGTGCCAGCAGTTCTCAGACTAGCGGGGTCCACGAGCAGTACTTC. Its protein is CASSSQTSGVHEQYF.

The J gene is TRBJ2-7, the V gene TRBV7-2, with 8 bases aligning to TRBD2. The CDR3 totals 11 residues. The V gene's germline CDR1 is SGHTA and CDR2 FQGNSA. After removal of 5 bases from V and 10 bases from J, the junction contained 4 bases not matched to a gene. The CDR3 region is CASSHREGQYF. The CDR3, as DNA: TGTGCCAGCAGCCATCGGGAGGGCCAGTACTTC.

Only a few counts were recorded for this clonotype. The gene calls are TRBV5-1 and TRBJ2-1, with 16 bases lining up with TRBD2. The length of the CDR3 is 17 residues. V lost 4 bases, J lost 2 bases, and 3 bases stayed unmatched. CDR1 SGHRS and CDR2 YFSETQ come from the germline V gene. Here the CDR3 reads CASSLGTSGRAYNEQFF. For the CDR3, the DNA is TGCGCCAGCAGCCTCGGGACTAGCGGGAGGGCCTACAATGAGCAGTTCTTC.

V is TRBV7-9 and J is TRBJ2-7; 9 bases align to TRBD1. This CDR3 spans 15 amino acids. Trimming at V came to 5 bases and at J to 4 bases, leaving 9 bases not matched to a gene. The germline CDR1 and CDR2 sequences are SEHNR and FQNEAQ (reference sequence). CDR3 DNA: TGTGCCAGCAGCCGGGGACAGGGAAATCGATACGAGCAGTACTTC. Its protein product is CASSRGQGNRYEQYF.

The rearrangement uses TRBV2 and TRBJ2-3; 7 nucleotides agree with TRBD1. Germline trimming cut 10 bases from V and 7 bases from J; bases unmatched to any gene: 20. Germline lookup yields CDR1 SNHLY and CDR2 FYNNEI. This CDR3 is 16 amino acids long. The CDR3: CAIPRGSGRSHNTQYF. CDR3 nucleotides: TGTGCCATACCCAGGGGGTCTGGCCGAAGCCATAATACGCAGTATTTT. The full variable domain, rest sourced from reference TRBV2 and TRBJ2-3, is EPEVTQTPSHQVTQMGQEVILRCVPISNHLYFYWYRQILGQKVEFLVSFYNNEISEKSEIFDDQFSVERPDGSNFTLKIRSTKLEDSAMYFCAIPRGSGRSHNTQYFGPGTRLTVL.

This clonotype was counted between two and nine times. The CDR3 bases are TGCAGTGCTAGAGATAGGTCCAGCGGGGGGAAGTACGAGCAGTACTTC. It specifies CSARDRSSGGKYEQYF. The chain joins TRBV20-1 to TRBJ2-7; TRBD2 aligns across 9 bases. V dropped 0 bases and J dropped 4; count of bases not matched to a gene: 10. The CDR3 sequence is 16 residues long. Germline assignment: CDR1 DFQATT and CDR2 SNEGSKA (reference sequence).

This clonotype showed up just once. The chain has TRBV7-9 and TRBJ1-1; 9 nucleotides agree with TRBD1. The CDR3 is 14 residues long. V was pared by 5 bases and J by 11 bases, with 12 bases of the junction left unmatched. Germline lookup yields CDR1 SEHNR and CDR2 FQNEAQ (reference sequence). The CDR3 DNA is TGTGCCAGCAGCCGGGACAGGGAGGACGCGGGGGCTTTCTTT. This sequence encodes CASSRDREDAGAFF.

In its sample, this clonotype was seen a few times. In DNA form, the CDR3 reads TGTGCCAGCTCACCAACAGGGAACGGGGAGCAGTACTTC. Its protein is CASSPTGNGEQYF. The chain combines TRBV18 with TRBJ2-7; tentatively, D is TRBD1 (6 bases). The CDR3 contains 13 residues. V was clipped by 2 bases and J by 7 bases, with 12 bases between them. Germline values: CDR1 KGHSH, CDR2 LQKENI.

V usage is TRBV12-3 or TRBV12-4 and J usage is TRBJ1-4; 7 bases line up with TRBD1. V was pared by 3 bases and J by 6 bases, with 7 bases of the junction left unmatched. The CDR3 is made up of 15 amino acids. In DNA form, the CDR3 reads TGTGCCAGCAGTTTCACACCCAGGGGGGATGAAAAACTGTTTTTT. The encoded protein is CASSFTPRGDEKLFF.

The genes are TRBV7-2 and TRBJ2-7, with D perhaps TRBD1 (9 bases). Trimming removed 4 bases from V and 6 bases from J, with 22 bases in between. Germline lookup yields CDR1 SGHTA and CDR2 FQGNSA. The CDR3 consists of 16 residues. The CDR3 DNA sequence: TGTGCCAGCAGCTCCAAGCTGGGGACAGGGACTAGCGAGCAGTACTTC. It specifies CASSSKLGTGTSEQYF.

This sequence joins TRBV9 and TRBJ2-1; D is unclear. Germline CDR1 reads SGDLS; CDR2 reads YYNGEE. Trimming shortened V by 0 bases and J by 7 bases, and 5 bases separated the two germline ends. CDR3 size: 12 residues. This CDR3 is CASSVARNEQFF. DNA for the CDR3: TGTGCCAGCAGCGTAGCTAGAAATGAGCAGTTCTTC.